This entry features one T cell receptor (beta chain) sequence. The antigen this receptor binds is unknown. One base away there is no much larger clone; base qualities are not given. Including cysteine and phenylalanine, the CDR3 has 15 amino acids. Only CDR3 DNA remains: 45 bases, in frame from the first base. In the germline V gene, CDR1 corresponds to SGHDT and CDR2 to YYEEEE. The germline V end is reduced by 2 bases and the J end by 2 bases; junction bases left unmatched: 3. The data stem from a study of low-dose radiotherapy and immunotherapy resistance in tumors (dated by TCRdb to 2022 to 2024). General notes on the study: In Cohort 1, each fraction delivered 0.5 Gy every 2 weeks, and the prescribed total PTV dose was 6.5 Gy. Patients were given nivolumab as a 240 mg flat dose every two weeks and ipilimumab at 1 mg/kg every six weeks, with both drugs delivered intravenously. Every two weeks, patients got intravenous cyclophosphamide at 200 mg/m2, given one day ahead of each radiation and immunotherapy administration. For Cohort 2, the dose was 1 Gy per fraction given every two weeks, adding up to 13 Gy in total across 26 weeks. Eight patients were included in the translational analysis: three from the first dose cohort and the first five from the second dose cohort. Randomization of trial participants into treatment groups was not performed. Patients took aspirin 300 mg orally once daily for four cycles, starting on cycle 1 day 1.

The sample's time point label, decoded: before trial treatment. The donors came from RACIN, which was a single-arm phase I dose-escalation trial that paired nivolumab and ipilimumab with aspirin, low-dose cyclophosphamide and low-dose radiotherapy. To be eligible, a patient needed to have an advanced solid tumor that was TIL-negative. These reads were obtained on an Illumina HiSeq 2500. First-strand cDNA was synthesized with Superscript III and a set of TRAV- and TRBV-specific primers, covering both TCRalpha and TCRbeta chains. TCRs were amplified with Phusion for about 21 PCR cycles, with a constant-region primer paired with the adapter attached to the V primers. Isolated mRNA was amplified with the MessageAmp II aRNA Amplification Kit, using a roughly 17-hour in vitro transcription at 37°C. mRNA for TCR sequencing was isolated with the Dynabeads mRNA DIRECT Purification Kit. Indexed Illumina adapters were added in a second Phusion PCR of 20 to 30 cycles, after which AMPure XP beads were used to purify the products. The authors' pipeline ran thus. Using custom Perl scripts, TCR sequences encoding the same protein were pooled, out-of-frame sequences were removed, and the abundance of each clonotype was computed. The analysis excluded TCR sequences that were supported by just one read. Repertoire metrics included Shannon entropy, Gini index, clonality, richness, and frequency of TCRs shared between repertoires. Using fastp at Q25 and MiXCR, TCRdb reprocessed the public reads and kept productive beta chains. Rows are unified per CDR3 protein, each entry keeping the most common DNA and genes. TCRdb, rather than the study authors, made the V and J calls. The sample table lists around 83,000 distinct CDR3 sequences, approximately 17% of them with a count of one. The ten largest account for around 6.3% of the sample.

This clonotype was obtained from a male donor with prostate cancer. This sequence uses TRBV5-6 and TRBJ2-3, with TRBD2 matching 9 junction bases. Here the sequenced sample was PBMCs, taken before treatment. The CDR3 here reads CASSFGGGATDTQYF. The nucleotides are TGTGCCAGCAGCTTTGGCGGGGGGGCCACAGATACGCAGTATTTT.